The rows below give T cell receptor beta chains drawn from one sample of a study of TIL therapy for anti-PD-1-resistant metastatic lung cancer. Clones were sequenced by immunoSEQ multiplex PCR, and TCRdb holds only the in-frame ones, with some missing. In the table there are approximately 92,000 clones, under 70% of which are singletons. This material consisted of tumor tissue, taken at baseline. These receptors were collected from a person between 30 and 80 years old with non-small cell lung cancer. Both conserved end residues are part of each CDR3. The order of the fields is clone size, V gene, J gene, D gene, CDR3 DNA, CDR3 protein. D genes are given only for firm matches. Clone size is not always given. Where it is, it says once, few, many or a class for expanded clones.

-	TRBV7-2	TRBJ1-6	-	TGTGCCAGCAGCTTATCCCGGGCCCCGGGGTCACCCCTCCACTTT	CASSLSRAPGSPLHF
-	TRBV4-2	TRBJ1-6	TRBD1	TGTGCCAGCAGCCAAGCCGGGACAGAGGCCTCTCGCTCCTATAATTCACCCCTCCACTTT	CASSQAGTEASRSYNSPLHF
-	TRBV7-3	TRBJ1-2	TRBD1	TGTGCCAGCAGCCTCTCAGGGGGCAGCGGCTACACCTTC	CASSLSGGSGYTF
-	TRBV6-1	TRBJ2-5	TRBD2	TGTGCCAGCAGTGAAGGGGGAGGGTTTGAGACCCAGTACTTC	CASSEGGGFETQYF
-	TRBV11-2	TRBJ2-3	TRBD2	TGTGCCAGCAGCTTAGACCCGGGTGCGGGGGGCACAGATACGCAGTATTTT	CASSLDPGAGGTDTQYF
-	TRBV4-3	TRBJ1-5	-	TGCGCCAGCAGCCAAGGTACTATCGGGCCTTATGGTCAGCCCCAGCATTTT	CASSQGTIGPYGQPQHF
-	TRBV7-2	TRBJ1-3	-	TGTGCCAGCACTCCGGGGTCTTTGGTCTCTGGAAACACCATATATTTT	CASTPGSLVSGNTIYF
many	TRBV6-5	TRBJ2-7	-	TGTGCCAGCAGTTACACAGGGACTACAGAGCAGTACTTC	CASSYTGTTEQYF
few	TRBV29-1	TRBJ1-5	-	TGCAGCGCCGAGGGGCCTCTCCTCGGGCAGCCCCAGCATTTT	CSAEGPLLGQPQHF
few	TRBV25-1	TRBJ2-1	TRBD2	TGTGCCAGCTCTACTAGCGGACCGGAGCAGTTCTTC	CASSTSGPEQFF
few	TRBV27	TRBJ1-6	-	TGTGCCAGCACCCTCTCCTATAATTCACCCCTCCACTTT	CASTLSYNSPLHF
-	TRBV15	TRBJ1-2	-	TGTGCCACCAGCAGAGATCTGGAGAGTGGCTACACCTTC	CATSRDLESGYTF
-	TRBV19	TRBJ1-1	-	TGTGCCAGTAATACGGGGAGTTGGAACACTGAAGCTTTCTTT	CASNTGSWNTEAFF
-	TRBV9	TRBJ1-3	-	TGTGCCAGCAGCGTAAGACCCTCATCATCTGGAAACACCATATATTTT	CASSVRPSSSGNTIYF
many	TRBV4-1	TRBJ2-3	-	TGCGCCAGCAGCCAAAGGGGGAGAGGCACAGATACGCAGTATTTT	CASSQRGRGTDTQYF
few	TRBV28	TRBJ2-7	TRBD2	TGTGCCAGCAGTTCCAGGACTAGCGGGACATACGAGCAGTACTTC	CASSSRTSGTYEQYF
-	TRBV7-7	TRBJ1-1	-	TGTGCCAGCAGCCCCGACCAGAACACTGAAGCTTTCTTT	CASSPDQNTEAFF
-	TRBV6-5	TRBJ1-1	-	TGTGCCAGCACCCCCGGGACAACCCCGGGGACTGAAGCTTTCTTT	CASTPGTTPGTEAFF
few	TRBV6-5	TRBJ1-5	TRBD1	TGTGCCAGCAGTTCACAGGGGCTGGCTCAGCCCCAGCATTTT	CASSSQGLAQPQHF
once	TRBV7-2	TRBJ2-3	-	TGTGCCAGCAGCTTAGGGACTAGCACAGATACGCAGTATTTT	CASSLGTSTDTQYF
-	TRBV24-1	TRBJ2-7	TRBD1	TGTGCCACCAGTGACACGGGGACAGGGAGCTCCTACGAGCAGTACTTC	CATSDTGTGSSYEQYF
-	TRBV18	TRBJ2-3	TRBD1	TGTGCCAGCTCACCACAGGGGGCTACAGATACGCAGTATTTT	CASSPQGATDTQYF
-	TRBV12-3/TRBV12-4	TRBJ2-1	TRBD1	TGTGCCAGCAGTCGGACAGGGAGTAGGTTCTTC	CASSRTGSRFF
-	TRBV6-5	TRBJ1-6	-	TGTGCCAGTCGACAGGCATATAATTCACCCCTCCACTTT	CASRQAYNSPLHF
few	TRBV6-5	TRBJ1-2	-	TGTGCCAGCAGCTTGGGACTCTGGTATGGCTACACCTTC	CASSLGLWYGYTF
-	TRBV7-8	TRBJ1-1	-	TGTGCCAGCAGCTTAGTTAAAGGGACTGAAGCTTTCTTT	CASSLVKGTEAFF
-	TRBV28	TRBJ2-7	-	TGTGCCAGCAGTTTAGAGTTTACCTACGAGCAGTACTTC	CASSLEFTYEQYF
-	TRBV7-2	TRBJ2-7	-	TGTGCCAGCAGCTTAATGGGAGCAGGGGGGCTCCTGCACGAGCAGTACTTC	CASSLMGAGGLLHEQYF
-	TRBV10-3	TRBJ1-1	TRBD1	TGTGCCATCAGGCCCGCGGGACAGGGGATAATGAACACTGAAGCTTTCTTT	CAIRPAGQGIMNTEAFF
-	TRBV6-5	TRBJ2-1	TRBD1	TGTGCCAGCAGGATCGGCAGGGGGCGGTACAATGAGCAGTTCTTC	CASRIGRGRYNEQFF
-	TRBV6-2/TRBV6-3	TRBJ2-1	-	TGTGCCAGCAGTTATTTGCCCGGCGGTGAGCAGTTCTTC	CASSYLPGGEQFF
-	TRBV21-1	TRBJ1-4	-	TGTGCCAGCAACAAGTGGCAGGGGGAGGAAAAACTGTTTTTT	CASNKWQGEEKLFF
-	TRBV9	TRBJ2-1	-	TGTGCCAGCAGCGTAGACCCAGTACCCAACTATGAGCAGTTCTTC	CASSVDPVPNYEQFF
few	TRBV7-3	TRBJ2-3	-	TGTGCCAGCAGCTTCGGGGGTAGCACAGATACGCAGTATTTT	CASSFGGSTDTQYF
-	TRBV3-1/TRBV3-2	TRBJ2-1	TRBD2	TGTGCCAGCAGCCTCGGACTAGCCAATGAGCAGTTCTTC	CASSLGLANEQFF
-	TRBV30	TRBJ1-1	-	TGTGCCTGGAGTGTTAAGGGACTTGAAGCTTTCTTT	CAWSVKGLEAFF
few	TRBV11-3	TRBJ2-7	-	TGTGCCAGCAGCTTAGATGCCTACTCCTACGAGCAGTACTTC	CASSLDAYSYEQYF